The 19 T cell receptor beta chains presented below share a single source sample, sequenced in a study of cytomegalovirus exposure and HLA in healthy donors. The PCR contained 60 Vbeta and 13 Jbeta primers. Libraries were prepared by immunoSEQ multiplex PCR; TCRdb keeps only in-frame clonotypes and omits some of them. The table records tens of thousands of clones, over 70% of them present only once. The sample taken for sequencing was PBMCs. The receptor source for this set is a man aged 60-69 years in good health and CMV-seropositive.

This chain links TRBV6-5 with TRBJ2-2; the D gene is possibly TRBD1 (6 bases). Germline V gives CDR1 MNHEY, CDR2 SVGAGI. Deletions cut 0 bases from V and 4 bases from J, with 9 bases between. This CDR3 spans 15 amino acids. In DNA form, the CDR3 reads TGTGCCAGCAGTTACTCGTACAGGGTCACCGGGGAGCTGTTTTTT. This encodes CASSYSYRVTGELFF.

This clone is medium-sized. The CDR3 loop reads CASSRANEQYF. CDR3 coding DNA: TGTGCCAGCAGCCGCGCGAACGAGCAGTACTTC. The chain couples TRBV11-2 to TRBJ2-7; D ambiguous. The CDR3 is 11 residues long. Between the trimmed V and J ends, which lost 5 bases and 5 bases, there was a span of 7 bases. Germline V gives CDR1 SGHAT, CDR2 FQNNGV.

The rearrangement joins TRBV27 to TRBJ1-1; 8 positions match TRBD1. The germline gives CDR1 MNHEY, CDR2 SMNVEV (reference sequence). The CDR3 covers 15 residues. V was pared by 5 bases and J by 0 bases, with 5 bases of the junction left unmatched. CDR3 residues: CASSPDRDLNTEAFF. CDR3 sequence (DNA): TGTGCCAGCAGTCCGGACAGGGACCTGAACACTGAAGCTTTCTTT.

This rearrangement joins TRBV19 to TRBJ2-7; D may be TRBD1 (6 bases). This CDR3 is 14 amino acids long. Trimming pared 4 bases from V and 0 bases from J, leaving 10 bases between. Germline CDR1 LNHDA, CDR2 SQIVND (reference sequence). As DNA, the CDR3 is TGTGCCAGTAGTAGGACAGCTACCTCCTACGAGCAGTACTTC. Translating gives CASSRTATSYEQYF.

This clone has just one count. The chain combines TRBV5-1 with TRBJ2-1; possibly TRBD2 for D (6 bases). V lost 5 bases and J 2 bases, leaving 11 bases between the germline ends. This CDR3 has 14 amino acids. Germline V CDR1 and CDR2: SGHRS, YFSETQ. The CDR3 sequence: CASRIAETYNEQFF. Written as DNA, the CDR3 is TGCGCCAGCAGGATAGCGGAAACCTACAATGAGCAGTTCTTC.

This chain links TRBV7-9 with TRBJ2-1; D ambiguous. Germline lookup yields CDR1 SEHNR and CDR2 FQNEAQ (reference sequence). The CDR3 consists of 12 residues. The V end lost 5 bases, the J end lost 14 bases, and 16 bases lay between the germline ends. The CDR3 DNA reads TGTGCCAGCAGCCTATTGGGCCCGGTGGAGTTCTTC. It specifies CASSLLGPVEFF.

This chain connects TRBV5-1 to TRBJ1-1, with 11 bases that match TRBD1. Trimming at V came to 0 bases and at J to 4 bases, leaving 5 bases not matched to a gene. Per germline, CDR1 SGHRS and CDR2 YFSETQ. The CDR3 runs 16 residues. CDR3 coding DNA: TGCGCCAGCAGCTTGGCCTCCGGGACAGGGGGCACTGAAGCTTTCTTT. Its translation is CASSLASGTGGTEAFF.

This clone was picked up a small number of times. J is TRBJ1-6 and V is TRBV28, with D possibly TRBD1 on 5 matching bases. CDR1 is MDHEN, CDR2 SYDVKM, per germline. This CDR3 is 12 amino acids long. V was cut by 7 bases and J by 14 bases, with 15 bases left in between. The CDR3 nucleotides read TGTGCCAGCACTACGGGGGACTTGTCCCTCCACTTT. This encodes CASTTGDLSLHF.

The rearrangement links TRBV25-1 to TRBJ2-6, with D possibly matching TRBD2 (5 bases). In germline, CDR1 is MGHDK, CDR2 SYGVNS. The CDR3 is made up of 17 amino acids. With 1 base removed from V and 0 bases from J, the gap between germline ends came to 10 bases. The CDR3 sequence: CASSESGRFSGANVLTF. The CDR3 DNA sequence: TGTGCCAGCAGTGAATCGGGGAGATTCTCTGGGGCCAACGTCCTGACTTTC.

The J gene is TRBJ1-1, the V gene TRBV6-6; maybe TRBD1 (5 bases). Looked up from germline, CDR1 is MNHNY and CDR2 is SVGAGI (reference sequence). V lost 10 bases and J lost 1, with 13 bases in between. CDR3 length: 13 residues. The chain's CDR3 is CAIQTAGNTEAFF. CDR3 nucleotides: TGTGCCATCCAGACAGCGGGGAACACTGAAGCTTTCTTT.

The chain combines TRBV5-1 with TRBJ1-1, with D tentatively TRBD1 (5 bases). This CDR3 contains 14 residues. Trimming took off 3 bases at V and 2 bases at J, with 11 bases between the two ends. Looked up from germline, CDR1 is SGHRS and CDR2 is YFSETQ. In DNA, the CDR3 is TGCGCCAGCAGCTCGGGGGGGGGTAACACTGAAGCTTTCTTT. The encoded protein is CASSSGGGNTEAFF.

The genes are TRBV6-6 and TRBJ1-2; 10 bases match TRBD1. V shed 0 bases, J shed 7 bases, and the junction held 2 bases outside the gene matches. Per germline, CDR1 MNHNY and CDR2 SVGAGI (reference sequence). CDR3 size: 14 residues. For the CDR3, the DNA is TGTGCCAGCAGTTACTCGACAGGGGGCGTTGGCTACACCTTC. It yields the protein CASSYSTGGVGYTF.

This chain links TRBV18 with TRBJ2-1, with 16 bases that match TRBD2. J was trimmed by 7 bases and V by 0 bases; bases with no gene match: 0. CDR1 and CDR2 from the germline V gene are KGHSH and LQKENI. The length of the CDR3 is 16 residues. CDR3 coding DNA: TGTGCCAGCTCACCACCGGGACTAGCGGGGGGGAATGAGCAGTTCTTC. The encoded protein is CASSPPGLAGGNEQFF.

The chain is built from TRBV7-9 and TRBJ1-2; unclear D gene. This CDR3 spans 14 amino acids. Trimming removed 4 bases at V and 7 bases at J, with 16 bases between. Germline CDR1 and CDR2: SEHNR and FQNEAQ (reference sequence). CDR3 amino acids: CASSWEGSSSGYTF. Written as DNA, the CDR3 is TGTGCCAGCAGCTGGGAGGGCAGTTCAAGTGGCTACACCTTC.

This clone was observed a few times. The V gene is TRBV5-1, the J gene TRBJ1-4; TRBD1 agrees at 7 bases. This CDR3 has 14 residues. CDR1 is SGHRS and CDR2 is YFSETQ in the germline V gene. Unmatched junction bases numbered 3, after V lost 2 bases and J lost 5 bases. This chain's CDR3 is CASSFQTGNEKLFF. The CDR3 nucleotides read TGCGCCAGCAGCTTCCAGACAGGGAATGAAAAACTGTTTTTT.

This clone showed up just a few times. This sample also contains other DNA sequences that code for the same CDR3. The chain uses TRBV7-8 and TRBJ1-3; 7 bases match TRBD1. In germline, CDR1 is SGHVS, CDR2 FQNEAQ. The CDR3 covers 17 residues. The trim removed 0 bases at V and 0 bases at J, leaving 5 bases unmatched. The CDR3: CASSLALAGGSGNTIYF. CDR3 coding DNA: TGTGCCAGCAGCTTAGCGCTGGCAGGGGGCTCTGGAAACACCATATATTTT.

The chain joins TRBV15 to TRBJ2-1; the D is unclear. Trimming left V 3 bases short and J 1 base short, with 10 bases between. The germline V gene has CDR1 LNHNV and CDR2 YYDKDF (reference sequence). The CDR3 is 15 residues long. DNA of the CDR3: TGTGCCACCAGCAGCTACCCCAATTCCTACAATGAGCAGTTCTTC. Translating gives CATSSYPNSYNEQFF. Full variable domain (remainder filled in from reference TRBV15 and TRBJ2-1): DAMVIQNPRYQVTQFGKPVTLSCSQTLNHNVMYWYQQKSSQAPKLLFHYYDKDFNNEADTPDNFQSRRPNTSFCFLDIRSPGLGDTAMYLCATSSYPNSYNEQFFGPGTRLTVL.

V is TRBV5-5 and J is TRBJ1-5; possible D gene TRBD1, 5 bases. The CDR3 is 17 residues long. CDR1 is SGHKS and CDR2 is YYEKEE in the germline V gene (reference sequence). Between the trimmed V and J ends, which lost 4 bases and 0 bases, there was a span of 17 bases. This chain's CDR3 is CASSTLPPQVSNQPQHF. The CDR3 coding sequence is TGTGCCAGCAGCACCCTCCCCCCACAGGTTAGCAATCAGCCCCAGCATTTT.

The V gene is TRBV5-1, the J gene TRBJ2-3, with 10 nucleotides matching TRBD2. V lost 5 bases, J lost 4 bases, and 28 bases stayed unmatched. The CDR3 length is 22 residues. Germline CDR1 and CDR2: SGHRS and YFSETQ. CDR3 residues: CASSSDSLLAGWGPPSADTQYF. CDR3 DNA sequence: TGCGCCAGCAGTTCCGACTCCTTACTAGCGGGGTGGGGGCCCCCTTCGGCAGATACGCAGTATTTT.